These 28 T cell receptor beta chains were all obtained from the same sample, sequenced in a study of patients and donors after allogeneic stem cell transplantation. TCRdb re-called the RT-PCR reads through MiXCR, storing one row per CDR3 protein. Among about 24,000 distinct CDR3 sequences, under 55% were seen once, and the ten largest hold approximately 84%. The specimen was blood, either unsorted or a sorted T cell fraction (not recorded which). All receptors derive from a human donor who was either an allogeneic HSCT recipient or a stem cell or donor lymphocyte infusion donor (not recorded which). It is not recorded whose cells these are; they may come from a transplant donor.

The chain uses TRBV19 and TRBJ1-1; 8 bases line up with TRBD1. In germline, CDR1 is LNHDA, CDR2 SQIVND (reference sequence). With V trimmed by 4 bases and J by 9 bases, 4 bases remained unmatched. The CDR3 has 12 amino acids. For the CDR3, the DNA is TGTGCCAGTAGTACCCGGACAGGGAAAGCTTTCTTT. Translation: CASSTRTGKAFF.

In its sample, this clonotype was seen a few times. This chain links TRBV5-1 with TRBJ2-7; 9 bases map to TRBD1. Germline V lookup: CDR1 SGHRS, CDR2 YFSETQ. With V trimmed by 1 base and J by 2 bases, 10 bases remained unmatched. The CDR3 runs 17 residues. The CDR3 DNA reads TGCGCCAGCAGCTTGAATCCCCCCGGGACAGGGACCTACGAGCAGTACTTC. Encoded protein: CASSLNPPGTGTYEQYF.

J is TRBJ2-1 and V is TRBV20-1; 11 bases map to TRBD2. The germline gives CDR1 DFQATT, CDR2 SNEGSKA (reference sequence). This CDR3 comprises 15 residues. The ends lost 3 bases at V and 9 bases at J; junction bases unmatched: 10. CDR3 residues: CSARAGSSGRIEQFF. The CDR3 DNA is TGCAGTGCTAGGGCCGGGTCTAGCGGGAGGATTGAGCAGTTCTTC.

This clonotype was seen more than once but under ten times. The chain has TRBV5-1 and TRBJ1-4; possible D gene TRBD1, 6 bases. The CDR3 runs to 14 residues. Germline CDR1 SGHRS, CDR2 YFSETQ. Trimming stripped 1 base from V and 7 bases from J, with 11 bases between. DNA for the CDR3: TGCGCCAGCAGCTTGTATCAGGGGCCTGAAAAACTGTTTTTT. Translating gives CASSLYQGPEKLFF.

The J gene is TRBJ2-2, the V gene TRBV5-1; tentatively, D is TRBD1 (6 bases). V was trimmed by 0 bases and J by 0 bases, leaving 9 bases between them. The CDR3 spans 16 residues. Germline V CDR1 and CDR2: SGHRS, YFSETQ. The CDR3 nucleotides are TGCGCCAGCAGCTTGGTGAAGGGGGCGAACACCGGGGAGCTGTTTTTT. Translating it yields CASSLVKGANTGELFF.

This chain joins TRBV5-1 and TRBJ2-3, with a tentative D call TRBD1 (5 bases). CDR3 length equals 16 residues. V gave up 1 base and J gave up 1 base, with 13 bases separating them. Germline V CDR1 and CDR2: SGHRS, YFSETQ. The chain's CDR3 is CASSLSSRVGTDTQYF. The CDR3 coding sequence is TGCGCCAGCAGCTTGTCCTCCAGGGTAGGCACAGATACGCAGTATTTT.

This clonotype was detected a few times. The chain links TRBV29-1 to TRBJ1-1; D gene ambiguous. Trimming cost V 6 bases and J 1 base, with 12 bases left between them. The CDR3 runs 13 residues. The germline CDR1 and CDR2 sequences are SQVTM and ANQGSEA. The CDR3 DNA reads TGCAGCGTGGCATACCTGAAGAACACTGAAGCTTTCTTT. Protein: CSVAYLKNTEAFF.

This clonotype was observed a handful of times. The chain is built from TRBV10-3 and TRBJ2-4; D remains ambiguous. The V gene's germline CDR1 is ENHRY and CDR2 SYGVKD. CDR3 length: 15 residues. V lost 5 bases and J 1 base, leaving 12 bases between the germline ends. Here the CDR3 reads CAISSPGQAKNIQYF. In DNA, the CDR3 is TGTGCCATCAGTAGCCCGGGCCAGGCCAAAAACATTCAGTACTTC.

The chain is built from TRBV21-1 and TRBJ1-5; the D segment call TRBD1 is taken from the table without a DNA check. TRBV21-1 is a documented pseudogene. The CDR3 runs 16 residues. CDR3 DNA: TGTGCCAGCAGCAAAGCCCGACCCCCAAGCAATCAGCCCCAGCATTTT. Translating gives CASSKARPPSNQPQHF.

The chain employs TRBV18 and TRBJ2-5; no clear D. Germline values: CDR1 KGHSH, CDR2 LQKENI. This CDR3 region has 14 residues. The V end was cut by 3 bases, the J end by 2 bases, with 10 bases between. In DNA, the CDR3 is TGTGCCAGCTCACCGGCATTCATGCAAGAGACCCAGTACTTC. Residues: CASSPAFMQETQYF.

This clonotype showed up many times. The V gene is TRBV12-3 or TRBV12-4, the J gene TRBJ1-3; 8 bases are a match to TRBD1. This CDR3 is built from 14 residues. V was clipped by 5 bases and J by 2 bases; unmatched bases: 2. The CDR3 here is CASSTTGAGNTIYF. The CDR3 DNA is TGTGCCAGCAGTACGACAGGGGCTGGAAACACCATATATTTT.

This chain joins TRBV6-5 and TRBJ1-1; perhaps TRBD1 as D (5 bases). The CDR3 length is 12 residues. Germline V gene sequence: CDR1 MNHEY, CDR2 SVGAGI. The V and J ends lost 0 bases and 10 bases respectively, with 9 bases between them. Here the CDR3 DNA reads TGTGCCAGCAGTTACTCCTCGGGGGGAGCTTTCTTT. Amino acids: CASSYSSGGAFF.

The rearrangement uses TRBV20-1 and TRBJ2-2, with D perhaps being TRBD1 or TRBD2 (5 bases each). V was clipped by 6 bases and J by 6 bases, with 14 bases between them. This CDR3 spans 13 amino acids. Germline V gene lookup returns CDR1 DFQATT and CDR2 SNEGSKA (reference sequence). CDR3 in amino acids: CSAPWGSAGELFF. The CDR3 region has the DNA TGCAGTGCCCCTTGGGGGAGCGCCGGGGAGCTGTTTTTT.

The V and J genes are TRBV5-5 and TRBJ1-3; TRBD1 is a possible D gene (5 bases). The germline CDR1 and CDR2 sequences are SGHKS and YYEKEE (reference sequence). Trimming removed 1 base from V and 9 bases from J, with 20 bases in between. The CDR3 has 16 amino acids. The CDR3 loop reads CASSLRQGPIRCTIYF. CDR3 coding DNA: TGTGCCAGCAGCTTGAGGCAGGGCCCCATCCGGTGCACCATATATTTT.

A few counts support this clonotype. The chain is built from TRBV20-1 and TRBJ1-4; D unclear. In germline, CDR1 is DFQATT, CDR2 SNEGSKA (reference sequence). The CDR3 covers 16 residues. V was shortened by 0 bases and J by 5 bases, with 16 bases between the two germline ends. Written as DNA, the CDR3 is TGCAGTGCTAGAGACCCAGGTTCAGTCACAAATGAAAAACTGTTTTTT. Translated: CSARDPGSVTNEKLFF.

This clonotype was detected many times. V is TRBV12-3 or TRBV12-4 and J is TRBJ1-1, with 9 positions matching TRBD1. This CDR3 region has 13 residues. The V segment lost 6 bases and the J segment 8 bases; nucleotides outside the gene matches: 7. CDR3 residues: CASSPQGAREAFF. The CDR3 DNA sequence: TGTGCCAGCAGCCCACAGGGGGCGAGAGAAGCTTTCTTT.

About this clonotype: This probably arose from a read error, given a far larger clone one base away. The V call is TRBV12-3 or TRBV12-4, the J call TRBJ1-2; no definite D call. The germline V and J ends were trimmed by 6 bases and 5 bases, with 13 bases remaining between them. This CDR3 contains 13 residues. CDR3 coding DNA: TGTGCCAGCAGGTCGACGGGAGGGTATGGCTACACCTTC. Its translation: CASRSTGGYGYTF.

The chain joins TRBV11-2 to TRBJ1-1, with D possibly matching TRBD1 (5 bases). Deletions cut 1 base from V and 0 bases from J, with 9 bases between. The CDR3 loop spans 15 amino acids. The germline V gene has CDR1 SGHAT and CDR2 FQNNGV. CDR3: CASSLVNRMNTEAFF. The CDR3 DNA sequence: TGTGCCAGCAGCTTAGTGAACAGGATGAACACTGAAGCTTTCTTT.

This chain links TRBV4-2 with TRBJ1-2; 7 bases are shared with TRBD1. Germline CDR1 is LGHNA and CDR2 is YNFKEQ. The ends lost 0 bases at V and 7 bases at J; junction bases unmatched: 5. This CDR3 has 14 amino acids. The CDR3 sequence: CASSQEDRLRGYTF. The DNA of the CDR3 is TGTGCCAGCAGCCAAGAGGACAGGCTTCGTGGCTACACCTTC.

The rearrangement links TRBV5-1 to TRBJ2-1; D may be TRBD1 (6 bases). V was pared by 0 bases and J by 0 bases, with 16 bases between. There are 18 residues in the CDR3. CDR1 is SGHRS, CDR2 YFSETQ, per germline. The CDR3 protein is CASSLAGQGFNSYNEQFF. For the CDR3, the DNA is TGCGCCAGCAGCTTGGCGGGACAAGGTTTTAACTCCTACAATGAGCAGTTCTTC.

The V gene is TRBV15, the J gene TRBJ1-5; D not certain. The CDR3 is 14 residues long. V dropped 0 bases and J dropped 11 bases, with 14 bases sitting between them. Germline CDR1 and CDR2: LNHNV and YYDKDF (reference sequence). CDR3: CATSRDLEGTAQHF. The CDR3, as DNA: TGTGCCACCAGCAGAGATCTCGAGGGTACGGCCCAGCATTTT.

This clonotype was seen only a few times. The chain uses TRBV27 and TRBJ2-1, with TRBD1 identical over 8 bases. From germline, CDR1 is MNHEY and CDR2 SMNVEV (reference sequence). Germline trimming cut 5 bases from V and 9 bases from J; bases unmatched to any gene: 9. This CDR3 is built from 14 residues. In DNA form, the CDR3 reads TGTGCCAGCAGTCCCCCAGGGACAGGCTTTGAGCAGTTCTTC. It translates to CASSPPGTGFEQFF.

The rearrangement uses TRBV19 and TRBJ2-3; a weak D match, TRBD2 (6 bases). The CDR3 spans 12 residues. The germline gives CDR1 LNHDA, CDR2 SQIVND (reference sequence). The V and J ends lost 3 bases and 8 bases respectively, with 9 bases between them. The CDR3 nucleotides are TGTGCCAGTAGTATCGAGGGAGGTACGCAGTATTTT. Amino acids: CASSIEGGTQYF.

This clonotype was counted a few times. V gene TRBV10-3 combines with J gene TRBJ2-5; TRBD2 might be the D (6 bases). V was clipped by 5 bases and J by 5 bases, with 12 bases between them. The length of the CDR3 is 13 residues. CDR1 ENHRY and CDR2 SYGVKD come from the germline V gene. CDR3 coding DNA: TGTGCCATCAGTCGCGGGGAATGGGAGACCCAGTACTTC. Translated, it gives CAISRGEWETQYF.

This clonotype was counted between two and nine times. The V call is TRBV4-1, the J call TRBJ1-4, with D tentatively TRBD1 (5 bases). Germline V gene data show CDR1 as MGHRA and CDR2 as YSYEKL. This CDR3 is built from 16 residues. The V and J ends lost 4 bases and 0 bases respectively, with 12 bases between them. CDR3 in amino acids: CASSLAGPATNEKLFF. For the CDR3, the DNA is TGCGCCAGCAGCCTCGCAGGGCCGGCAACTAATGAAAAACTGTTTTTT.

As DNA, the CDR3 is TGTGCCAGCAGTTACCGTGGACTAGCGCATTCCTACGAGCAGTACTTC. It is translated as CASSYRGLAHSYEQYF. The J gene is TRBJ2-7, the V gene TRBV6-2 or TRBV6-3, with 9 bases fitting TRBD2. The CDR3 has 16 amino acids. With V trimmed by 2 bases and J by 1 base, 6 bases remained unmatched. Germline V gene lookup returns CDR1 MNHEY and CDR2 SVGEGT.

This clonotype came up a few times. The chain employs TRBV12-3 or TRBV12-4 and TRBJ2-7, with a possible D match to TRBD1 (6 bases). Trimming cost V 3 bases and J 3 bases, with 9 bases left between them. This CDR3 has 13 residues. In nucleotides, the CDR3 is TGTGCCAGCAGTTTTAGGGGGAACTACGAGCAGTACTTC. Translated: CASSFRGNYEQYF.

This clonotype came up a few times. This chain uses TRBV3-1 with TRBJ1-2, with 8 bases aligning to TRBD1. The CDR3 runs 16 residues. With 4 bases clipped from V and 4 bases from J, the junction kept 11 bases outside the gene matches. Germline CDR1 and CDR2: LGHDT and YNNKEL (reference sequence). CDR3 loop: CASSLKVTGVSYGYTF. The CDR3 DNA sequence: TGTGCCAGCAGCCTCAAGGTGACAGGGGTTAGCTATGGCTACACCTTC.